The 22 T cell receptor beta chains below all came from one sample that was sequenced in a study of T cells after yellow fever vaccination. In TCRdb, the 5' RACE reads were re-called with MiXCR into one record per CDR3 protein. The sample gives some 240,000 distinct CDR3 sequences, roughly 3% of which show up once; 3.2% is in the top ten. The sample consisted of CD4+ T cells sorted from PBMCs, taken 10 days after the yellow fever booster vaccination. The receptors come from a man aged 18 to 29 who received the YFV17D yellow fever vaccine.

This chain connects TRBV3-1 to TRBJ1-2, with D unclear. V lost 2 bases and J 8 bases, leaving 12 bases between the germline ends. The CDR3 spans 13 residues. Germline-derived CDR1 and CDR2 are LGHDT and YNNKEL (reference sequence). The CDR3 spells CASSQLMVGGYTF. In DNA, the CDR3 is TGTGCCAGCAGCCAACTGATGGTAGGCGGCTACACCTTC.

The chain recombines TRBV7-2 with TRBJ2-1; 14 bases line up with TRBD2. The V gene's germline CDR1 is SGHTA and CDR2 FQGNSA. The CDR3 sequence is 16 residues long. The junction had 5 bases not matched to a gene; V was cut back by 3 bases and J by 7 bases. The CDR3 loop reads CASSFGLAGGPNEQFF. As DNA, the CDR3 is TGTGCCAGCAGCTTCGGACTAGCGGGGGGCCCGAATGAGCAGTTCTTC. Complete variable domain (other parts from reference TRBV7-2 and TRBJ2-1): GAGVSQSPSNKVTEKGKDVELRCDPISGHTALYWYRQSLGQGLEFLIYFQGNSAPDKSGLPSDRFSAERTGGSVSTLTIQRTQQEDSAVYLCASSFGLAGGPNEQFFGPGTRLTVL.

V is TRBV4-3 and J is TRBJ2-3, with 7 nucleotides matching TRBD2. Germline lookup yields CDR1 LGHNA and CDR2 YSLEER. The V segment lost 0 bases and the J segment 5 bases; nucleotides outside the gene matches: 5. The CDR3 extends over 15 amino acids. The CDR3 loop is CASSQEVGGRDTQYF. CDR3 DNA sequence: TGCGCCAGCAGCCAAGAGGTGGGGGGGAGAGATACGCAGTATTTT.

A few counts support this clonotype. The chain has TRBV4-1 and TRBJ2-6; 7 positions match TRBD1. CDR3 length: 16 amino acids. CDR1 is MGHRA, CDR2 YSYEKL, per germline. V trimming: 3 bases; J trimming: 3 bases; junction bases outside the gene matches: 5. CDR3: CASSHPTGDGANVLTF. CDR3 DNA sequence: TGCGCCAGCAGCCACCCTACAGGGGATGGGGCCAACGTCCTGACTTTC.

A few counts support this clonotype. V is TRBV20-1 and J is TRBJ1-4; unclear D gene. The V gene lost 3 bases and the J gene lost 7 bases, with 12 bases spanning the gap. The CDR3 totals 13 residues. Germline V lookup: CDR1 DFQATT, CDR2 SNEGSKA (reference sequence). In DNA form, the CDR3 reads TGCAGTGCTAGGGCCCGATGGGGTGAAAAACTGTTTTTT. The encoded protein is CSARARWGEKLFF.

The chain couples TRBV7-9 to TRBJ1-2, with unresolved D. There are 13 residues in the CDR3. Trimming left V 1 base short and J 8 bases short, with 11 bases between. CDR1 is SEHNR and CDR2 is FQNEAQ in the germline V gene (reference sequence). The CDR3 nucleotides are TGTGCCAGCAGCTTAGATGGGTTTCGCGGCTACACCTTC. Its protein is CASSLDGFRGYTF. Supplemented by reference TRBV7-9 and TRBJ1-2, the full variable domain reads DTGVSQNPRHKITKRGQNVTFRCDPISEHNRLYWYRQTLGQGPEFLTYFQNEAQLEKSRLLSDRFSAERPKGSFSTLEIQRTEQGDSAMYLCASSLDGFRGYTFGSGTRLTVV.

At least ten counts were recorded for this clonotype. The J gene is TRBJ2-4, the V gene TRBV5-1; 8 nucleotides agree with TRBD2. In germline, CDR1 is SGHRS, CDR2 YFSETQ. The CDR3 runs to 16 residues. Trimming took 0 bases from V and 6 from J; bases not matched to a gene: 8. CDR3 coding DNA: TGCGCCAGCAGCTTGGCGGGGGGGCAGTGGGGAAACATTCAGTACTTC. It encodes CASSLAGGQWGNIQYF.

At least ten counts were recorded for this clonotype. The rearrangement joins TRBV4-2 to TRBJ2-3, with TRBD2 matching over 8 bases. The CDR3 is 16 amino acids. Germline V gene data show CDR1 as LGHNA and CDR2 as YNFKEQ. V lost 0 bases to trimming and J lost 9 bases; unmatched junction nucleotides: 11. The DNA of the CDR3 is TGTGCCAGCAGCCAAGATTCCAGCGGGGGCCCTTTGACGCAGTATTTT. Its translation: CASSQDSSGGPLTQYF.

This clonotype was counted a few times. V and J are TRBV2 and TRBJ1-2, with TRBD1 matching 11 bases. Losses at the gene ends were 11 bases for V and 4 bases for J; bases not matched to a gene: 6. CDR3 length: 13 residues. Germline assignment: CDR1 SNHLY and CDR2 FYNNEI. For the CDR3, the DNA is TGTGCCGGTGGACAGGGGGCTGGCTATGGCTACACCTTC. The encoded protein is CAGGQGAGYGYTF.

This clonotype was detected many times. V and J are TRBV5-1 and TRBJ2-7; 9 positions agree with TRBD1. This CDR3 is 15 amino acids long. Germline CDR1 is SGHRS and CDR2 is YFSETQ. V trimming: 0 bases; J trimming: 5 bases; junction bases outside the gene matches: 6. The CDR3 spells CASSLAGTGTNEQYF. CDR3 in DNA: TGCGCCAGCAGCTTGGCCGGGACAGGGACCAACGAGCAGTACTTC.

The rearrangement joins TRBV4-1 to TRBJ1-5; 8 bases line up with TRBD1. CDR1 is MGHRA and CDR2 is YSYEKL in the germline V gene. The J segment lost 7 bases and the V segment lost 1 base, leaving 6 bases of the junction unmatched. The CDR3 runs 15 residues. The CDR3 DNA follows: TGCGCCAGCAGCCAAGGAGGACAGGGAAGACAGCCCCAGCATTTT. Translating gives CASSQGGQGRQPQHF.

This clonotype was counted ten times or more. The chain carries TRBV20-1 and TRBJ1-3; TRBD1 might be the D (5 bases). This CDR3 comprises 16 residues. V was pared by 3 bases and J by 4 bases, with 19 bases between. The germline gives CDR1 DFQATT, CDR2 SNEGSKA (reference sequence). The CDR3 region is CSASRDGTFSGNTIYF. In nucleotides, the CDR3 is TGCAGTGCTAGCCGGGACGGCACTTTCTCCGGAAACACCATATATTTT.

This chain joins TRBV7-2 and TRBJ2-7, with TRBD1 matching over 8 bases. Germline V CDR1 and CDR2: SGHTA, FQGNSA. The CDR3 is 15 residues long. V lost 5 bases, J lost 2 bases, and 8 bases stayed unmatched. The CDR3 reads CASSRTGGSAYEQYF. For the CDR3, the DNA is TGTGCCAGCAGCCGAACAGGGGGTAGCGCCTACGAGCAGTACTTC.

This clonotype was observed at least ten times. Here the CDR3 reads CASSLVDAASTDTQYF. The DNA for the CDR3 is TGCGCCAGCAGCTTGGTGGACGCCGCTAGCACAGATACGCAGTATTTT. The chain employs TRBV5-1 and TRBJ2-3; D is ambiguous. Trimming took 0 bases from V and 0 from J, leaving 11 bases between them. The CDR3 extends over 16 amino acids. Germline V gene data show CDR1 as SGHRS and CDR2 as YFSETQ.

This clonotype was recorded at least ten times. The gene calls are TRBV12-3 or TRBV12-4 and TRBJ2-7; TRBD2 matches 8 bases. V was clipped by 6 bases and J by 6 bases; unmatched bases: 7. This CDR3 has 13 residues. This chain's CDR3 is CASRQPGLGEQYF. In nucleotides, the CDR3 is TGTGCCAGCAGACAACCGGGACTAGGCGAGCAGTACTTC.

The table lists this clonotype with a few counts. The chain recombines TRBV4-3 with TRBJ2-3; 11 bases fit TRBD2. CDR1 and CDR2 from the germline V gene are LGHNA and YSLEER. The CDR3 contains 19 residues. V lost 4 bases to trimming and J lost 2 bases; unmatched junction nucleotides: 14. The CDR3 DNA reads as TGCGCCAGCAGCCGGGGGCAGGTAGCGGGGGGGTTTCTCACAGATACGCAGTATTTT. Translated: CASSRGQVAGGFLTDTQYF.

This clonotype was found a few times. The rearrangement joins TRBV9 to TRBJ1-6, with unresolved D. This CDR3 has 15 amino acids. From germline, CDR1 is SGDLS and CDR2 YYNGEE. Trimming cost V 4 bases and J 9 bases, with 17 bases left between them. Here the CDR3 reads CASSPRPGIGSPLHF. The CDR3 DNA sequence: TGTGCCAGCAGCCCGAGACCCGGGATAGGTTCACCCCTCCACTTT.

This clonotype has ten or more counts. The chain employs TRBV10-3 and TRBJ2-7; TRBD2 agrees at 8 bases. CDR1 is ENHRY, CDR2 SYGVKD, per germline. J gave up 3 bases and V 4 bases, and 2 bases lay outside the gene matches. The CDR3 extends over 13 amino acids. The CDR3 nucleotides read TGTGCCATCAGTGCGGGAGGGGACTACGAGCAGTACTTC. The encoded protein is CAISAGGDYEQYF.

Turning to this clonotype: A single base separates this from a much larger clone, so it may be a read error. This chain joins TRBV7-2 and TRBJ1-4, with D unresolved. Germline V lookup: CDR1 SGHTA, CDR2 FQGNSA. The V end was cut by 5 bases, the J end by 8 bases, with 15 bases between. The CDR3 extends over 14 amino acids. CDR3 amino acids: CASSQRPGQEKLFF. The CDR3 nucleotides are TGTGCCAGCAGCCAGCGACCGGGTCAGGAAAAACTGTTTTTT.

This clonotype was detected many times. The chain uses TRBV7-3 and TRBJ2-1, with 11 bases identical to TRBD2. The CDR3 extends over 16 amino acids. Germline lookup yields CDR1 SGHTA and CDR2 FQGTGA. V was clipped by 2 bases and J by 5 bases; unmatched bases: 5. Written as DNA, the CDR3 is TGTGCCAGCAGCTTATACCCTAGCGGGGGGAACAATGAGCAGTTCTTC. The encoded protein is CASSLYPSGGNNEQFF. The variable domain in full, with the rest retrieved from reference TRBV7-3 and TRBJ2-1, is GAGVSQTPSNKVTEKGKYVELRCDPISGHTALYWYRQSLGQGPEFLIYFQGTGAADDSGLPNDRFFAVRPEGSVSTLKIQRTERGDSAVYLCASSLYPSGGNNEQFFGPGTRLTVL.

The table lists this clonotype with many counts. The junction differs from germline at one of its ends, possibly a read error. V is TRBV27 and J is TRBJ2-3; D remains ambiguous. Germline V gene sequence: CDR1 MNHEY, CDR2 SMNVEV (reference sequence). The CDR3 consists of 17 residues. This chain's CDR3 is CASSVSRALVVSDTQYF. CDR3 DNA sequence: TGTGCCAGCAGTGTATCCCGGGCCCTCGTCGTCTCAGATACGCAGTATTTT.

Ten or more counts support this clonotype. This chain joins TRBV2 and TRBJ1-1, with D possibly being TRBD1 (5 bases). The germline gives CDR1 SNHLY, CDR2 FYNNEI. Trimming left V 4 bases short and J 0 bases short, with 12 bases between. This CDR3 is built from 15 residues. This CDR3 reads CASSVEGAMNTEAFF. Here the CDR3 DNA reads TGTGCCAGCAGTGTCGAAGGGGCGATGAACACTGAAGCTTTCTTT.